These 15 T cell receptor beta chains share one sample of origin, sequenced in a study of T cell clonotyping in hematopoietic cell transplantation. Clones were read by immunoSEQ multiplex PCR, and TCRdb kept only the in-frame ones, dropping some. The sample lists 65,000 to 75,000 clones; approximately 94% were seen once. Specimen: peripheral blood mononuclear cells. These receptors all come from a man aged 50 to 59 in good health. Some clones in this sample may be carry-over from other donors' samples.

CDR3 bases: TGTGCCAGCAGCCTAGGTGGAGGGGCCGGGGAGCTGTTTTTT. Protein product: CASSLGGGAGELFF. The chain employs TRBV9 and TRBJ2-2; D might be TRBD2 (6 bases). This CDR3 has 14 amino acids. Between the trimmed V and J ends, which lost 4 bases and 6 bases, there was a span of 13 bases. Germline V CDR1 and CDR2: SGDLS, YYNGEE.

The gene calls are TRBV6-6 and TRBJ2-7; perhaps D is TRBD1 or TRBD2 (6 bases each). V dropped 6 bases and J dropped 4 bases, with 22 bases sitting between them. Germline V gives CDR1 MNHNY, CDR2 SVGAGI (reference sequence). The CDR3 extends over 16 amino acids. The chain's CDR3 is CASSPQAGTGKYEQYF. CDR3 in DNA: TGTGCCAGCAGCCCTCAGGCGGGAACAGGGAAGTACGAGCAGTACTTC.

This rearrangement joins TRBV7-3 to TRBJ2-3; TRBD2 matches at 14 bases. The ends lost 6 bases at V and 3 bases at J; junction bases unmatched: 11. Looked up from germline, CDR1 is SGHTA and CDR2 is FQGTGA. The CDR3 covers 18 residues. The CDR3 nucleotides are TGTGCCAGCAGTTACTCCGGGACTAGCGGGGGAGAGACAGATACGCAGTATTTT. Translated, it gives CASSYSGTSGGETDTQYF.

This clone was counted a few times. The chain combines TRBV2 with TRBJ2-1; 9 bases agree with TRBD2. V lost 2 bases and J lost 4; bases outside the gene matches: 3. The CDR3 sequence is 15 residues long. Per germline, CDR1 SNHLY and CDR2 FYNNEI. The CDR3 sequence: CASSESTSGYNEQFF. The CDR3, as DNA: TGTGCCAGCAGTGAATCGACTAGCGGTTACAATGAGCAGTTCTTC.

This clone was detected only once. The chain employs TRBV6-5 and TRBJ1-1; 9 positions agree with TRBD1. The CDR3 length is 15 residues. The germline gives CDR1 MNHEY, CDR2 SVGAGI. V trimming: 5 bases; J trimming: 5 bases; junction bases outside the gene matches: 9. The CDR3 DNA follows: TGTGCCAGCAGTAAAACAGGGGGCGGGGGGACTGAAGCTTTCTTT. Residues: CASSKTGGGGTEAFF.

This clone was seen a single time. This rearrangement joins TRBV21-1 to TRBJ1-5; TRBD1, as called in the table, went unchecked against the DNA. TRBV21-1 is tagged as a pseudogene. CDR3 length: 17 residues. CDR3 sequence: CASSKPFRDSYNQPQHF. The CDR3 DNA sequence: TGTGCCAGCAGCAAACCTTTCCGGGACAGTTACAATCAGCCCCAGCATTTT.

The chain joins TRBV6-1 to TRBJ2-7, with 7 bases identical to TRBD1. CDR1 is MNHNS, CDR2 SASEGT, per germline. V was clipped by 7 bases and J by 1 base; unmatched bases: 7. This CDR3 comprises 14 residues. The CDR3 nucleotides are TGTGCCAGCACAACAGGGGATAGATCCTACGAGCAGTACTTC. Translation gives CASTTGDRSYEQYF.

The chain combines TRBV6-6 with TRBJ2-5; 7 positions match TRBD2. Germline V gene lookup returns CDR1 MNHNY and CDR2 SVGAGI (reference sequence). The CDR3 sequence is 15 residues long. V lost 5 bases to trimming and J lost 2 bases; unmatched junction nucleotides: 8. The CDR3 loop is CASSRVLADQETQYF. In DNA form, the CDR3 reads TGTGCCAGCAGTAGGGTCCTAGCGGATCAAGAGACCCAGTACTTC.

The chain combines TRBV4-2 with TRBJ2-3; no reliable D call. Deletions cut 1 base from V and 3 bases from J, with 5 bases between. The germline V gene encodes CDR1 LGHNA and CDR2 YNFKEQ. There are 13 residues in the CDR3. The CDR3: CASSQGTTDTQYF. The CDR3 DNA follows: TGTGCCAGCAGCCAAGGGACGACAGATACGCAGTATTTT.

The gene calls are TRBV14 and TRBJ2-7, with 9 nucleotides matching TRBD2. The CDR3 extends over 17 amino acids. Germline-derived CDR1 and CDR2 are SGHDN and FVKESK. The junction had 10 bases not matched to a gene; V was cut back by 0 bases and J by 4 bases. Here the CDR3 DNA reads TGTGCCAGCAGCCAAGATTACCGCGGGGGGGTTTATTACGAGCAGTACTTC. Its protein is CASSQDYRGGVYYEQYF. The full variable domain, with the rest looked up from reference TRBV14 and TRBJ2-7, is EAGVTQFPSHSVIEKGQTVTLRCDPISGHDNLYWYRRVMGKEIKFLLHFVKESKQDESGMPNNRFLAERTGGTYSTLKVQPAELEDSGVYFCASSQDYRGGVYYEQYFGPGTRLTVT.

The CDR3 reads CASSLIMNTEAFF. The CDR3 coding sequence is TGTGCCAGCAGCTTAATCATGAACACTGAAGCTTTCTTT. The chain couples TRBV13 to TRBJ1-1; D not resolved. The ends were cut back, 2 bases at V and 0 bases at J, with 4 bases in the middle. The CDR3 extends over 13 amino acids. Germline V gene lookup returns CDR1 PRHDT and CDR2 FYEKMQ (reference sequence).

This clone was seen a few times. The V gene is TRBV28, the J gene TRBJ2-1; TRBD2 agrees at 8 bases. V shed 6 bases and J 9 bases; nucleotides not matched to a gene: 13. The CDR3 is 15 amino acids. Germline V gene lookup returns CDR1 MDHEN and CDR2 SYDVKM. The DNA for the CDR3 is TGTGCCAGCAGCTCCCACTCGGGAGGGAGGGGTGAGCAGTTCTTC. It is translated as CASSSHSGGRGEQFF.

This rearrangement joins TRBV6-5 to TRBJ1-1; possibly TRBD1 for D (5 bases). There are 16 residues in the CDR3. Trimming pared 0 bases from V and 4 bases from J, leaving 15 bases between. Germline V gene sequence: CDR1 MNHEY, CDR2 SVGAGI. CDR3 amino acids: CASSYSKGRWGTEAFF. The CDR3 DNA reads TGTGCCAGCAGTTACTCGAAGGGGAGGTGGGGCACTGAAGCTTTCTTT.

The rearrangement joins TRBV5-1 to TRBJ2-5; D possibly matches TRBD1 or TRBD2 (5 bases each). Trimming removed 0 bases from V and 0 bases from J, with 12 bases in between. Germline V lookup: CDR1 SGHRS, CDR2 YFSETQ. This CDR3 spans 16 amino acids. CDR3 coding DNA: TGCGCCAGCAGCTTGGGGGACGGAGGCTACCAAGAGACCCAGTACTTC. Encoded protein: CASSLGDGGYQETQYF.

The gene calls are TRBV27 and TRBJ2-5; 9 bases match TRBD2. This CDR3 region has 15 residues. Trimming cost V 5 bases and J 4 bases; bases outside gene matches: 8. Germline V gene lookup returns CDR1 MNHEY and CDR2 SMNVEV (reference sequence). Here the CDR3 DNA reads TGTGCCAGCAGTATGACTAGCGGTTCGTTAGAGACCCAGTACTTC. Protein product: CASSMTSGSLETQYF.